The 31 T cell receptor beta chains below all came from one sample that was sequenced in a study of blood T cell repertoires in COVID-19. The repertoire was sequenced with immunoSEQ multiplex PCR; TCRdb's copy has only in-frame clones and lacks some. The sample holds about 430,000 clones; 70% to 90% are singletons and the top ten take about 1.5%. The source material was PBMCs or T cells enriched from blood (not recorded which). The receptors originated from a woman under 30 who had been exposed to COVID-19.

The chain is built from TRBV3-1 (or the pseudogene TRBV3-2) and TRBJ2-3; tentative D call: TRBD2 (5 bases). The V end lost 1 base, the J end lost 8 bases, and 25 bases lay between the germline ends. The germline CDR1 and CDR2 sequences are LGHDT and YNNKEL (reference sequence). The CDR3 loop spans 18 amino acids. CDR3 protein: CASSQAHATSWSSGTQYF. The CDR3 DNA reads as TGTGCCAGCAGCCAAGCCCACGCTACTAGTTGGTCCTCGGGTACGCAGTATTTT.

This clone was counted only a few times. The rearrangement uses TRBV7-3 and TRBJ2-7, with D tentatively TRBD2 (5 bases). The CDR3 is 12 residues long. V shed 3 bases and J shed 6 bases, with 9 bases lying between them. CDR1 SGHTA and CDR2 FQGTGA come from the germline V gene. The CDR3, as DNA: TGTGCCAGCAGCTTTTCGGGAAGCGAGCAGTACTTC. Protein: CASSFSGSEQYF.

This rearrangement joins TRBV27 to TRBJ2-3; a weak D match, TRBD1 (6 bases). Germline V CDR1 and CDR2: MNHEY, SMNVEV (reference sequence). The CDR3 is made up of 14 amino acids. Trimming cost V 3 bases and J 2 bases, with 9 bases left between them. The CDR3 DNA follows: TGTGCCAGCAGTTTGGTGGGGGCCACAGATACGCAGTATTTT. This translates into CASSLVGATDTQYF.

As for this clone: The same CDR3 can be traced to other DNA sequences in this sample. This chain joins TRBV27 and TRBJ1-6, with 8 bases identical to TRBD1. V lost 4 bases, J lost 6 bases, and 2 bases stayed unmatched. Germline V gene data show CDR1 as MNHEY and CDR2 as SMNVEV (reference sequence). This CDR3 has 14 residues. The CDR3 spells CASSSTGVNSPLHF. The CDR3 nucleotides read TGTGCCAGCAGTTCGACAGGGGTTAATTCACCCCTCCACTTT.

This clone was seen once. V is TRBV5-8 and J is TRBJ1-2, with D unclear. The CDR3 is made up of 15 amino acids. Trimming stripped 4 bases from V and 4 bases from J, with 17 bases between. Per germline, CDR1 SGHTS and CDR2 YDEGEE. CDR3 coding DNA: TGTGCCAGCAGCCTGCCGGGTGTGGGAGGCTATGGCTACACCTTC. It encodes CASSLPGVGGYGYTF.

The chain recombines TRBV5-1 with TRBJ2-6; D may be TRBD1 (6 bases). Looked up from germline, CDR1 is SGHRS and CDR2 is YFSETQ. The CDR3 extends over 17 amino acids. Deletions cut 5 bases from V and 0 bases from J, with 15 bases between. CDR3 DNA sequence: TGCGCCAGCAGGGGACAACCCGTAATCTCTGGGGCCAACGTCCTGACTTTC. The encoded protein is CASRGQPVISGANVLTF.

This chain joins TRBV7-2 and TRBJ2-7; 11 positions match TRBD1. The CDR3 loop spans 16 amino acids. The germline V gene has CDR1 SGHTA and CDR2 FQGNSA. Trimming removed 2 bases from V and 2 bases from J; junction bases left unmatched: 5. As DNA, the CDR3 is TGTGCCAGCAGCTTATGGTCGGGACAGGGGGCCTACGAGCAGTACTTC. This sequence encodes CASSLWSGQGAYEQYF. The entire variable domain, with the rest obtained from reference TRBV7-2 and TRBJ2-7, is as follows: GAGVSQSPSNKVTEKGKDVELRCDPISGHTALYWYRQSLGQGLEFLIYFQGNSAPDKSGLPSDRFSAERTGGSVSTLTIQRTQQEDSAVYLCASSLWSGQGAYEQYFGPGTRLTVT.

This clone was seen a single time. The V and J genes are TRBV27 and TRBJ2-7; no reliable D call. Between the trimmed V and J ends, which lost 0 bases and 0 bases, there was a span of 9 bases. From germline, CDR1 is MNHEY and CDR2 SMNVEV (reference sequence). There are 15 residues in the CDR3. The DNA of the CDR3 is TGTGCCAGCAGTTTATCGAGGATTAGCTCCTACGAGCAGTACTTC. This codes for CASSLSRISSYEQYF.

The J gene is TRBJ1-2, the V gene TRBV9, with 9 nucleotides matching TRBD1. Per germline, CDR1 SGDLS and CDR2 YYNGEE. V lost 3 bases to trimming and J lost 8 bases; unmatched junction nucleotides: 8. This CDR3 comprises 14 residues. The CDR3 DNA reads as TGTGCCAGCAGCGAGACGGGACAGGGCCAAGGCTACACCTTC. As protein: CASSETGQGQGYTF.

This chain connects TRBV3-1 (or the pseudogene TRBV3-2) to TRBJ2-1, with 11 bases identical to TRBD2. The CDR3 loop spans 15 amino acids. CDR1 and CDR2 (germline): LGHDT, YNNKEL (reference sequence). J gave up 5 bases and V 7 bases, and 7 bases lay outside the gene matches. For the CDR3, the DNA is TGTGCCAGCACCCTGCTAGCGGGAGGCCACAATGAGCAGTTCTTC. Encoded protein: CASTLLAGGHNEQFF.

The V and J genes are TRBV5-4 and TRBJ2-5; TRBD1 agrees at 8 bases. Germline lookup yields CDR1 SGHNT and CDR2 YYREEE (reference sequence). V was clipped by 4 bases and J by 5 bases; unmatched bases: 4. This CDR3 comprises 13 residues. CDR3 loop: CASSPTGVETQYF. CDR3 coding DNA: TGTGCCAGCAGCCCGACAGGGGTGGAGACCCAGTACTTC. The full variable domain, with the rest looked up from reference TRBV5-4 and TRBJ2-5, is ETGVTQSPTHLIKTRGQQVTLRCSSQSGHNTVSWYQQALGQGPQFIFQYYREEENGRGNFPPRFSGLQFPNYSSELNVNALELDDSALYLCASSPTGVETQYFGPGTRLLVL.

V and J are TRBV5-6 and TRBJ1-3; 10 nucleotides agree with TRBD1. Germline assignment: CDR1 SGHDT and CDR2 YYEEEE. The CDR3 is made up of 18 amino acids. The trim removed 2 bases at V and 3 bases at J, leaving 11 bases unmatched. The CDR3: CASSFETGGLGLGNTIYF. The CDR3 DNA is TGTGCCAGCAGCTTTGAGACAGGGGGCCTCGGACTTGGAAACACCATATATTTT.

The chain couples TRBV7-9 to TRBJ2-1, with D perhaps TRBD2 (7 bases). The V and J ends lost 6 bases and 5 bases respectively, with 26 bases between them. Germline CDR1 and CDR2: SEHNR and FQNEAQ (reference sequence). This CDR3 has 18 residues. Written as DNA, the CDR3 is TGTGCCAGCAGTCGTCGCCTAGCGAAAGGGGAGGGGGACAATGAGCAGTTCTTC. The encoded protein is CASSRRLAKGEGDNEQFF.

CDR3 DNA: TGTGCCAGTGGGACAGGGGGGAAATCCTACGAGCAGTACTTC. Its protein is CASGTGGKSYEQYF. V usage is TRBV28 and J usage is TRBJ2-7; 11 bases line up with TRBD1. After removal of 9 bases from V and 1 base from J, the junction contained 5 bases not matched to a gene. This CDR3 comprises 14 residues. From germline, CDR1 is MDHEN and CDR2 SYDVKM.

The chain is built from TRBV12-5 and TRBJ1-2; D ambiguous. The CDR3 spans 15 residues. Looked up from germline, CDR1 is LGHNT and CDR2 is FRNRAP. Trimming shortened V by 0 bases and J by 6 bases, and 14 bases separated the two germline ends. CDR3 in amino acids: CASGLVPGRWDGYTF. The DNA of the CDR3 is TGTGCTAGTGGTTTGGTACCCGGGAGATGGGATGGCTACACCTTC.

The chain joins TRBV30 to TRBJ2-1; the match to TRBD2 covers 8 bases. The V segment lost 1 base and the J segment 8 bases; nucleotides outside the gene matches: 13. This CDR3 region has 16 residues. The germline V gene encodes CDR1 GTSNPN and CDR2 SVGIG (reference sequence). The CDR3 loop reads CAWSAPGAGVKDEQFF. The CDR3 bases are TGTGCCTGGAGTGCCCCCGGAGCGGGGGTTAAGGATGAGCAGTTCTTC.

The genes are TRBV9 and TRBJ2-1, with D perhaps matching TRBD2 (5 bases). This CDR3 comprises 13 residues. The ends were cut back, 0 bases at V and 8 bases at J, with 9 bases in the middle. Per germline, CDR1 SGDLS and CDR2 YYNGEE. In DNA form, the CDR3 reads TGTGCCAGCAGCGTAGTTTCGGGGTATGAGCAGTTCTTC. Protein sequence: CASSVVSGYEQFF.

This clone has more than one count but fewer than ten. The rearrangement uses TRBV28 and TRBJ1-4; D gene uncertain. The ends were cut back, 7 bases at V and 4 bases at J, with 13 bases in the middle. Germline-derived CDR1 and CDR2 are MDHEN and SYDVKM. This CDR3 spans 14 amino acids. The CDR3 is CASTPTRVNEKLFF. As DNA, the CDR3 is TGTGCCAGCACCCCAACGAGGGTTAATGAAAAACTGTTTTTT.

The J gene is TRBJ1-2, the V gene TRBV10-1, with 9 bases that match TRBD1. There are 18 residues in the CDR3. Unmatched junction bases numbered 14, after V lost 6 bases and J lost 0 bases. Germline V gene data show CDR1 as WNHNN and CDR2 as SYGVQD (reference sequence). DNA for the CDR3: TGCGCCAGCAGATGGGACAGGGCGTCCTTCAAACCTAACTATGGCTACACCTTC. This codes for CASRWDRASFKPNYGYTF.

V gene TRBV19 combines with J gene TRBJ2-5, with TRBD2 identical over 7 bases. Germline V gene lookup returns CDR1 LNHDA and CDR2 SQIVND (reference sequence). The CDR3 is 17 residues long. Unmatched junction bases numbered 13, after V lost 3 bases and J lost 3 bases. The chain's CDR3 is CASSMSLGGNSEETQYF. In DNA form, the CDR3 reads TGTGCCAGTAGTATGAGTTTGGGGGGGAACTCCGAAGAGACCCAGTACTTC.

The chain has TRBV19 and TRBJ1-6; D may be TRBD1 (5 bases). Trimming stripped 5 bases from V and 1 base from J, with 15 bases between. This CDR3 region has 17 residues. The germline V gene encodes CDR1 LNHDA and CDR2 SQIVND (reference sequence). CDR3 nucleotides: TGTGCCAGTAGTTCCCGAACGGGGGGGTCCTATAATTCACCCCTCCACTTT. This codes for CASSSRTGGSYNSPLHF.

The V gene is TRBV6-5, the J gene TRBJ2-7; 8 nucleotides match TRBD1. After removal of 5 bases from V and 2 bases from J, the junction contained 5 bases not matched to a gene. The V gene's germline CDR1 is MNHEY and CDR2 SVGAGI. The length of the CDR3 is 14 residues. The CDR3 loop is CASSRTGRPYEQYF. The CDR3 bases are TGTGCCAGCAGTCGGACAGGGCGACCCTACGAGCAGTACTTC.

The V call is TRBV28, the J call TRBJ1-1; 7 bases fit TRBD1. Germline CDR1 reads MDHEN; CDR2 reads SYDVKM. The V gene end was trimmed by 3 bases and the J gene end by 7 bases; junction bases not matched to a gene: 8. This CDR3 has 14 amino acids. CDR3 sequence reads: CASSFPQGVFEAFF. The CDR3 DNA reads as TGTGCCAGCAGTTTCCCTCAGGGGGTATTTGAAGCTTTCTTT.

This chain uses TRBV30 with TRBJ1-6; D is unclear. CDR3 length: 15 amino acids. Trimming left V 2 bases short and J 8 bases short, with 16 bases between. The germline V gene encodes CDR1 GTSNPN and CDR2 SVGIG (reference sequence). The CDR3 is CAWSLFESSYSPLHF. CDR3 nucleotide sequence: TGTGCCTGGAGTTTGTTCGAGAGTTCTTATTCACCCCTCCACTTT.

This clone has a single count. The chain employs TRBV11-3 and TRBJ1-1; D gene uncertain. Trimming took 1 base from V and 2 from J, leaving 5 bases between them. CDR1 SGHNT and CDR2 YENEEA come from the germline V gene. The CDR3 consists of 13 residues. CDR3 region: CASSLGVNTEAFF. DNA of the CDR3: TGTGCCAGCAGCTTAGGAGTAAACACTGAAGCTTTCTTT.

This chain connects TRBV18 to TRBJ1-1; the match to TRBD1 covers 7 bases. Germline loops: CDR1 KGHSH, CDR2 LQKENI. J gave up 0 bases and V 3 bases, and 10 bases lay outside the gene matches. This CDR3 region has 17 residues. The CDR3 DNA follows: TGTGCCAGCTCACCTCGGACAGGCTTACTCATGAACACTGAAGCTTTCTTT. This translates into CASSPRTGLLMNTEAFF. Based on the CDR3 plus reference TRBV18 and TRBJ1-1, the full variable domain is NAGVMQNPRHLVRRRGQEARLRCSPMKGHSHVYWYRQLPEEGLKFMVYLQKENIIDESGMPKERFSAEFPKEGPSILRIQQVVRGDSAAYFCASSPRTGLLMNTEAFFGQGTRLTVV.

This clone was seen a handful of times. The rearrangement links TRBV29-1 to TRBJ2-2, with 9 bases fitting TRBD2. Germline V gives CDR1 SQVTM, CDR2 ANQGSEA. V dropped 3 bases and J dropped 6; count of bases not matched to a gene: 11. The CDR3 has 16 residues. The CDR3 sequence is CSVEPSGAGRPGELFF. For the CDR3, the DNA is TGCAGCGTTGAGCCTAGCGGGGCAGGGAGGCCCGGGGAGCTGTTTTTT.

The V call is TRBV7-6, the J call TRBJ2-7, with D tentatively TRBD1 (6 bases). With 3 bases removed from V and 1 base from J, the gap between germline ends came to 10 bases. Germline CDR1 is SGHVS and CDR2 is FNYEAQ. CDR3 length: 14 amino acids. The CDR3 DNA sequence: TGTGCCAGCAGCTTCGGTCAGGGGTCCTACGAGCAGTACTTC. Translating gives CASSFGQGSYEQYF.

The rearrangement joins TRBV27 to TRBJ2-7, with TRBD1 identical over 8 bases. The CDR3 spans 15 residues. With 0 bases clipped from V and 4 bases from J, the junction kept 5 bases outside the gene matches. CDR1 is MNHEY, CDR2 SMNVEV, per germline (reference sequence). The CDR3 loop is CASSLSSRGPYEQYF. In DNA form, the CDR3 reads TGTGCCAGCAGTTTATCTTCCAGGGGGCCGTACGAGCAGTACTTC.

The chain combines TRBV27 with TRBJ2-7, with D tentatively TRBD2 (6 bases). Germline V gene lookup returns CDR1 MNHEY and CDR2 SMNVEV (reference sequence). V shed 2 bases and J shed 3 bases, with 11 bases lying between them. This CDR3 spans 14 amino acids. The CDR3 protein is CASSLGRGGYEQYF. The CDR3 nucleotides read TGTGCCAGCAGTTTAGGCCGGGGAGGCTACGAGCAGTACTTC.

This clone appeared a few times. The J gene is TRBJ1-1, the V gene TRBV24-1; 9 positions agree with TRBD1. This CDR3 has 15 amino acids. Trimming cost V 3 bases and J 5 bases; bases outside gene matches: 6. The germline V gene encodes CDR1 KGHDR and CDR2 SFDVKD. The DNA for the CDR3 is TGTGCCACCAGTGATACCGGGACAGGGAGAACTGAAGCTTTCTTT. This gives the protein CATSDTGTGRTEAFF.